The 19 T cell receptor beta chains below come from one sample, sequenced in a study of regulatory T cells in long-lasting Graves disease. Specified time point: newly diagnosed GD, antithyroid drugs for less than 3 months. PBMC RNA served as the TCR library source. Libraries of TCR beta came from iRepertoire HTBI primers plus Arm-PCR of CDR3 regions. TCRdb re-derived calls from the multiplex PCR reads in MiXCR, one entry per CDR3 protein. The sample holds about 470,000 distinct CDR3 sequences, more than 12% seen once. The data were also submitted as part of a second study, on T cells in Graves' hyperthyroidism and ophthalmopathy.

The material sequenced was peripheral blood mononuclear cells (PBMCs), taken at new diagnosis, from a patient treated with antithyroid drugs. These receptors all stem from a woman younger than 45 with Graves disease.

This clonotype was counted many times. The V gene is TRBV30, the J gene TRBJ1-4; 8 bases align to TRBD1. The CDR3 has 14 amino acids. Germline V CDR1 and CDR2: GTSNPN, SVGIG (reference sequence). V lost 6 bases and J lost 8; bases outside the gene matches: 11. The CDR3: CACDPQGGLEKLFF. The CDR3 DNA reads TGTGCCTGCGACCCACAGGGGGGCTTGGAAAAACTGTTTTTT. Full variable domain (outside the CDR3, taken from reference TRBV30 and TRBJ1-4): SQTIHQWPATLVQPVGSPLSLECTVEGTSNPNLYWYRQAAGRGLQLLFYSVGIGQISSEVPQNLSASRPQDRQFILSSKKLLLSDSGFYLCACDPQGGLEKLFFGSGTQLSVL.

A few counts support this clonotype. The rearrangement uses TRBV20-1 and TRBJ1-5, with 9 bases that match TRBD1. V lost 3 bases, J lost 4 bases, and 4 bases stayed unmatched. The germline V gene encodes CDR1 DFQATT and CDR2 SNEGSKA (reference sequence). There are 14 residues in the CDR3. The CDR3 is CSARGGQGNQPQHF. For the CDR3, the DNA is TGCAGTGCTAGGGGGGGACAGGGTAATCAGCCCCAGCATTTT.

This clonotype has a handful of counts. The chain employs TRBV9 and TRBJ1-1, with D perhaps matching TRBD1 (6 bases). CDR1 is SGDLS and CDR2 is YYNGEE in the germline V gene. Trimming shortened V by 4 bases and J by 12 bases, and 25 bases separated the two germline ends. The CDR3 runs 15 residues. The CDR3 is CASSPLVGGPSPPFF. The DNA for the CDR3 is TGTGCCAGCAGCCCCCTGGTCGGGGGGCCCAGCCCTCCTTTCTTT.

This clonotype showed up many times. The chain uses TRBV12-3 or TRBV12-4 and TRBJ2-5, with D possibly being TRBD1 or TRBD2 (6 bases each). This CDR3 is built from 13 residues. Trimming removed 5 bases at V and 5 bases at J, with 12 bases between. CDR3 region: CASSPIGGETQYF. The CDR3 DNA sequence: TGTGCCAGCAGTCCTATAGGGGGGGAGACCCAGTACTTC.

The J gene is TRBJ1-4, the V gene TRBV9; D gene uncertain. Germline V gene lookup returns CDR1 SGDLS and CDR2 YYNGEE. This CDR3 contains 11 residues. The germline V and J ends were trimmed by 3 bases and 12 bases, with 9 bases remaining between them. The CDR3 sequence is CASSAEKELFF. The CDR3 coding sequence is TGTGCCAGCAGCGCAGAAAAGGAACTGTTTTTT.

This clonotype was picked up many times. V and J are TRBV2 and TRBJ1-1; tentative D call: TRBD1 (5 bases). The germline gives CDR1 SNHLY, CDR2 FYNNEI. V was clipped by 1 base and J by 4 bases, with 10 bases between them. The length of the CDR3 is 14 residues. In DNA, the CDR3 is TGTGCCAGCAGTGAAGTGACAGTTGCCACTGAAGCTTTCTTT. This codes for CASSEVTVATEAFF.

In its sample, this clonotype was seen many times. The chain links TRBV7-9 to TRBJ1-1; D might be TRBD1 (6 bases). V lost 1 base, J lost 12 bases, and 15 bases lay in between. The CDR3 is made up of 13 amino acids. Germline-derived CDR1 and CDR2 are SEHNR and FQNEAQ (reference sequence). CDR3 in amino acids: CASSLDQGGQTFF. Written as DNA, the CDR3 is TGTGCCAGCAGCTTAGACCAAGGGGGGCAAACTTTCTTT.

For this clonotype: One end of the junction is discordant with germline, which a read error may explain. This sequence joins TRBV4-2 and TRBJ2-7, with 11 bases fitting TRBD2. Germline values: CDR1 LGHNA, CDR2 YNFKEQ. The CDR3 contains 16 residues. CDR3 DNA: TGTGTCAGCAGCCACGATACTAGCGGGAGTTTGTACGAGCAGTACTTC. Translated, it gives CVSSHDTSGSLYEQYF.

This clonotype has a handful of counts. The gene calls are TRBV7-2 and TRBJ1-5; D might be TRBD1 (5 bases). V was shortened by 4 bases and J by 7 bases, with 17 bases between the two germline ends. This CDR3 has 15 residues. CDR1 and CDR2 from the germline V gene are SGHTA and FQGNSA. CDR3 sequence: CASSWGLNLRQPQHF. Written as DNA, the CDR3 is TGTGCCAGCAGCTGGGGACTCAACCTAAGACAGCCCCAGCATTTT.

This clonotype was counted between two and nine times. The genes are TRBV30 and TRBJ1-4; a possible D gene is TRBD1 (6 bases). Trimming removed 1 base at V and 2 bases at J, with 11 bases between. The CDR3 runs 15 residues. The V gene's germline CDR1 is GTSNPN and CDR2 SVGIG (reference sequence). Here the CDR3 reads CAWSGGQITNEKLFF. DNA for the CDR3: TGTGCCTGGAGTGGAGGACAGATCACTAATGAAAAACTGTTTTTT.

This clonotype occurred once. This may arise from a read error, as a much more abundant clone is one base away. The chain employs TRBV25-1 and TRBJ2-3; the D call may be TRBD1 or TRBD2 (5 bases each). The CDR3 sequence is 15 residues long. CDR1 and CDR2 (germline): MGHDK, SYGVNS. This chain's CDR3 is CASSFGGSSIDTQYF. CDR3 in DNA: TGTGCCAGCAGTTTTGGGGGATCTAGCATAGATACGCAGTATTTT.

At least ten counts were recorded for this clonotype. V is TRBV6-1 and J is TRBJ2-1; D remains ambiguous. CDR1 is MNHNS, CDR2 SASEGT, per germline. V lost 6 bases and J lost 2, with 14 bases in between. The length of the CDR3 is 15 residues. This chain's CDR3 is CASSPGPMAYNEQFF. CDR3 nucleotide sequence: TGTGCCAGCAGCCCCGGACCGATGGCCTACAATGAGCAGTTCTTC.

This clonotype was seen many times. V usage is TRBV20-1 and J usage is TRBJ2-3, with D unclear. The CDR3 has 13 residues. Deletions cut 3 bases from V and 2 bases from J, with 9 bases between. Germline-derived CDR1 and CDR2 are DFQATT and SNEGSKA (reference sequence). The CDR3 sequence is CSASSRFTDTQYF. The CDR3 region has the DNA TGCAGTGCTAGTTCCAGGTTCACAGATACGCAGTATTTT.

This clonotype has a count of ten or more. The chain recombines TRBV6-5 with TRBJ1-3, with D possibly matching TRBD1 (5 bases). Germline values: CDR1 MNHEY, CDR2 SVGAGI. V lost 1 base and J 0 bases, leaving 13 bases between the germline ends. The CDR3 is made up of 17 amino acids. CDR3 region: CASSYFPTDHSGNTIYF. As DNA, the CDR3 is TGTGCCAGCAGTTACTTCCCGACAGACCACTCTGGAAACACCATATATTTT.

The genes are TRBV3-1 and TRBJ2-3; 7 bases are a match to TRBD2. The V and J ends lost 4 bases and 1 base, in that order; junction bases with no gene match: 2. The CDR3 is made up of 14 amino acids. Germline loops: CDR1 LGHDT, CDR2 YNNKEL (reference sequence). The CDR3: CASSRGLGTDTQYF. CDR3 bases: TGTGCCAGCAGCCGTGGACTAGGCACAGATACGCAGTATTTT.

With respect to this clonotype: Compared with germline, one end of the junction differs, possibly owing to a read error. This chain uses TRBV11-3 with TRBJ2-3, with D possibly being TRBD2 (6 bases). CDR1 and CDR2 (germline): SGHNT, YENEEA. The CDR3 runs to 12 residues. CDR3 sequence: CASSLSQVAAVF. The CDR3 region has the DNA TGTGCCAGCAGCTTATCACAGGTAGCGGCTGTTTTC.

The chain carries TRBV20-1 and TRBJ1-2; D is unresolved. Trimming stripped 3 bases from V and 8 bases from J, with 16 bases between. There are 13 residues in the CDR3. The germline gives CDR1 DFQATT, CDR2 SNEGSKA (reference sequence). CDR3 sequence: CSASSPRDRGYTF. CDR3 nucleotides: TGCAGTGCTAGCAGCCCCCGCGATCGAGGCTACACCTTC.

This clonotype was recorded many times. The chain recombines TRBV6-5 with TRBJ1-5; no clear D. Germline V lookup: CDR1 MNHEY, CDR2 SVGAGI. Trimming stripped 4 bases from V and 2 bases from J, with 9 bases between. The CDR3 has 14 amino acids. CDR3 in DNA: TGTGCCAGCAGTTCCAGAGTGCGCAATCAGCCCCAGCATTTT. This translates into CASSSRVRNQPQHF.

This clonotype showed up just a few times. The CDR3 DNA reads as TGTGCCAGCAGTTACCCGGACTTTGGGCGGGAGGCCCCCCAAGAGACCCAGTACTTC. The encoded protein is CASSYPDFGREAPQETQYF. The chain employs TRBV6-2 or TRBV6-3 and TRBJ2-5; TRBD2 agrees at 8 bases. Germline V gives CDR1 MNHEY, CDR2 SVGEGT. The CDR3 runs to 19 residues. V gave up 2 bases and J gave up 1 base; unmatched junction bases: 15.